The 30 T cell receptor beta chains given below trace back to one sample, sequenced in a study of T cell repertoires in cytomegalovirus infection (dated by TCRdb to about 2019). TCRdb lists the instrument as Illumina HiSeq 1500. TCRdb cleaned the public reads at Q25 with fastp, built clones with MiXCR and kept in-frame beta chains. Each entry is one CDR3 protein sequence, shown with its most common DNA and genes. The sample includes approximately 500,000 distinct CDR3 sequences, with 16% observed a single time. 24% of the sample is in the top ten clones. The sample comprised CD8+ T cells from PBMCs. The receptor source for this set is a human donor in good health (CMV status not recorded). Some clones in this sample may be carry-over from other donors' samples.

This sequence joins TRBV19 and TRBJ1-6; D is uncertain. Germline V gene lookup returns CDR1 LNHDA and CDR2 SQIVND (reference sequence). V lost 0 bases and J 0 bases, leaving 6 bases between the germline ends. This CDR3 spans 16 amino acids. The CDR3 nucleotides are TGTGCCAGTAGTATAGATGACTTCTCCTATAATTCACCCCTCCACTTT. The encoded protein is CASSIDDFSYNSPLHF.

This clonotype has a handful of counts. A much larger clone is a single base away; this may be a read error. This rearrangement joins TRBV20-1 to TRBJ1-1; 8 bases are a match to TRBD1. V lost 5 bases to trimming and J lost 4 bases; unmatched junction nucleotides: 3. Per the germline V gene, CDR1 is DFQATT and CDR2 is SNEGSKA (reference sequence). The CDR3 spans 12 residues. Written as DNA, the CDR3 is TGCAGTGCTTCGGACAGGGCCACTGAAGCTTTCTTT. It yields the protein CSASDRATEAFF.

This clonotype was seen only a few times. This chain connects TRBV2 to TRBJ2-4; no clear D gene. The germline V gene has CDR1 SNHLY and CDR2 FYNNEI. V lost 8 bases to trimming and J lost 3 bases, with 2 bases between them. The CDR3 consists of 10 residues. The CDR3 DNA reads TGTGCCAGCCTCAAAAACATTCAGTACTTC. Its protein product is CASLKNIQYF.

The chain is built from TRBV19 and TRBJ2-1; TRBD1 might be the D (6 bases). CDR1 LNHDA and CDR2 SQIVND come from the germline V gene (reference sequence). V lost 11 bases to trimming and J lost 5 bases, with 13 bases between them. CDR3 length: 12 residues. The CDR3 coding sequence is TGTGCCTCCAGGGGATTAAACAATGAGCAGTTCTTC. It specifies CASRGLNNEQFF.

The rearrangement uses TRBV6-1 and TRBJ1-5; D call uncertain. The ends were cut back, 6 bases at V and 0 bases at J, with 9 bases in the middle. The germline V gene encodes CDR1 MNHNS and CDR2 SASEGT. The CDR3 loop spans 14 amino acids. CDR3 nucleotide sequence: TGTGCCAGCAGCGAGCCATATAGCAATCAGCCCCAGCATTTT. Its translation is CASSEPYSNQPQHF.

This clonotype was picked up a small number of times. The rearrangement links TRBV28 to TRBJ1-1; D remains ambiguous. Per the germline V gene, CDR1 is MDHEN and CDR2 is SYDVKM. The ends were cut back, 2 bases at V and 3 bases at J, with 10 bases in the middle. The CDR3 has 14 amino acids. CDR3 sequence reads: CASSLVPGDTEAFF. In DNA, the CDR3 is TGTGCCAGCAGTTTAGTCCCCGGGGACACTGAAGCTTTCTTT.

This clonotype was seen many times. This chain links TRBV19 with TRBJ2-2, with D possibly called TRBD1 or TRBD2 (6 bases each). Trimming removed 6 bases from V and 2 bases from J, with 13 bases in between. The CDR3 extends over 15 amino acids. CDR1 LNHDA and CDR2 SQIVND come from the germline V gene (reference sequence). The CDR3 DNA reads TGTGCCAGTAGGCCTGCGGGACACAACACCGGGGAGCTGTTTTTT. Amino acid sequence: CASRPAGHNTGELFF.

This clonotype has a count of ten or more. The gene calls are TRBV11-2 and TRBJ1-1; perhaps TRBD1 as D (5 bases). The CDR3 extends over 13 amino acids. Germline V gives CDR1 SGHAT, CDR2 FQNNGV. V was clipped by 1 base and J by 8 bases, with 11 bases between them. The CDR3: CASSLGGRDEAFF. The DNA for the CDR3 is TGTGCCAGCAGCTTAGGAGGCAGGGACGAAGCTTTCTTT. The full variable domain, in which reference TRBV11-2 and TRBJ1-1 provide the parts outside the CDR3, is EAGVAQSPRYKIIEKRQSVAFWCNPISGHATLYWYQQILGQGPKLLIQFQNNGVVDDSQLPKDRFSAERLKGVDSTLKIQPAKLEDSAVYLCASSLGGRDEAFFGQGTRLTVV.

The rearrangement links TRBV19 to TRBJ2-2, with 8 bases matching TRBD1. The V segment lost 0 bases and the J segment 2 bases; nucleotides outside the gene matches: 2. CDR1 is LNHDA and CDR2 is SQIVND in the germline V gene (reference sequence). There are 16 residues in the CDR3. In DNA, the CDR3 is TGTGCCAGTAGTATAGACAGGGGGCTCAACACCGGGGAGCTGTTTTTT. Amino acid sequence: CASSIDRGLNTGELFF.

This rearrangement joins TRBV2 to TRBJ1-5; 7 positions agree with TRBD1. V dropped 7 bases and J dropped 1; count of bases not matched to a gene: 1. The CDR3 totals 13 residues. The germline CDR1 and CDR2 sequences are SNHLY and FYNNEI. This CDR3 reads CASMTGSNQPQHF. DNA of the CDR3: TGTGCCAGCATGACAGGGAGCAATCAGCCCCAGCATTTT.

The chain links TRBV19 to TRBJ2-2; D might be TRBD1 (5 bases). Germline V gene sequence: CDR1 LNHDA, CDR2 SQIVND (reference sequence). The CDR3 runs to 13 residues. Deletions cut 2 bases from V and 6 bases from J, with 7 bases between. The CDR3 region is CASSIRGSGELFF. The CDR3 DNA sequence: TGTGCCAGTAGTATAAGGGGATCCGGGGAGCTGTTTTTT. Full variable domain (outside the CDR3, taken from reference TRBV19 and TRBJ2-2): DGGITQSPKYLFRKEGQNVTLSCEQNLNHDAMYWYRQDPGQGLRLIYYSQIVNDFQKGDIAEGYSVSREKKESFPLTVTSAQKNPTAFYLCASSIRGSGELFFGEGSRLTVL.

This clonotype has just a few counts. The V call is TRBV6-1, the J call TRBJ2-2; 9 bases map to TRBD2. Germline assignment: CDR1 MNHNS and CDR2 SASEGT. The ends lost 6 bases at V and 7 bases at J; junction bases unmatched: 12. This CDR3 contains 16 residues. The CDR3 is CASRPSGRTPRGELFF. Here the CDR3 DNA reads TGTGCCAGCAGACCCAGCGGGAGGACCCCGCGCGGGGAGCTGTTTTTT.

This clonotype was seen repeatedly, ten times or more. The chain uses TRBV7-8 and TRBJ2-5; D may be TRBD2 (5 bases). Looked up from germline, CDR1 is SGHVS and CDR2 is FQNEAQ. This CDR3 has 17 residues. V lost 5 bases and J 5 bases, leaving 24 bases between the germline ends. CDR3 coding DNA: TGTGCCAGCAGCCCCCCGGAGGTCAGCGGCTGGTACGAGACCCAGTACTTC. Residues: CASSPPEVSGWYETQYF.

The gene calls are TRBV10-2 and TRBJ1-5; weak D call: TRBD1 (6 bases). Germline V CDR1 and CDR2: WSHSY, SAAADI. This CDR3 spans 16 amino acids. Trimming stripped 3 bases from V and 0 bases from J, with 12 bases between. The DNA of the CDR3 is TGCGCCAGCAGTGAACCCGGGACAAGTAGCAATCAGCCCCAGCATTTT. Translation gives CASSEPGTSSNQPQHF.

In its sample, this clonotype was seen many times. V gene TRBV27 combines with J gene TRBJ2-6; 10 bases are a match to TRBD1. The germline V gene encodes CDR1 MNHEY and CDR2 SMNVEV (reference sequence). After removal of 5 bases from V and 0 bases from J, the junction contained 10 bases not matched to a gene. The CDR3 runs 19 residues. Here the CDR3 reads CASSTRTGGGSSGANVLTF. In DNA, the CDR3 is TGTGCCAGCAGTACAAGGACAGGGGGGGGTTCCTCTGGGGCCAACGTCCTGACTTTC.

In its sample, this clonotype was seen many times. The chain couples TRBV19 to TRBJ2-7; the match to TRBD1 covers 10 bases. This CDR3 is built from 14 residues. Per the germline V gene, CDR1 is LNHDA and CDR2 is SQIVND (reference sequence). The V and J ends lost 4 bases and 3 bases, in that order; junction bases with no gene match: 3. DNA of the CDR3: TGTGCCAGTAGTACCGGGACAGGGGTCTACGAGCAGTACTTC. It is translated as CASSTGTGVYEQYF.

The gene calls are TRBV6-1 and TRBJ2-7; 10 nucleotides line up with TRBD1. From germline, CDR1 is MNHNS and CDR2 SASEGT. V was pared by 1 base and J by 3 bases, with 6 bases of the junction left unmatched. The length of the CDR3 is 16 residues. This chain's CDR3 is CASSEEGTGDYYEQYF. CDR3 DNA: TGTGCCAGCAGTGAAGAAGGGACAGGGGACTACTACGAGCAGTACTTC.

This clonotype was found many times. The chain uses TRBV7-8 and TRBJ1-4, with 7 bases identical to TRBD1. The trim removed 2 bases at V and 8 bases at J, leaving 8 bases unmatched. The germline gives CDR1 SGHVS, CDR2 FQNEAQ. CDR3 length: 15 amino acids. CDR3 in DNA: TGTGCCAGCAGCTTAATCAGGGGGGGTCGGGAAAAACTGTTTTTT. Encoded protein: CASSLIRGGREKLFF.

The rearrangement uses TRBV10-1 and TRBJ2-3; 7 bases are shared with TRBD1. Per germline, CDR1 WNHNN and CDR2 SYGVQD (reference sequence). V was clipped by 4 bases and J by 2 bases; unmatched bases: 3. CDR3 length: 14 amino acids. CDR3 nucleotide sequence: TGCGCCAGCAGTGGACAGGGAATCACAGATACGCAGTATTTT. Translating gives CASSGQGITDTQYF.

This clonotype was observed at least ten times. The chain is built from TRBV7-3 and TRBJ2-7, with 9 positions matching TRBD1. Unmatched junction bases numbered 5, after V lost 5 bases and J lost 0 bases. The CDR3 is made up of 15 amino acids. Per germline, CDR1 SGHTA and CDR2 FQGTGA. The CDR3 loop reads CASSPGTGSSYEQYF. As DNA, the CDR3 is TGTGCCAGCAGCCCCGGGACAGGGAGCTCCTACGAGCAGTACTTC.

This clonotype was counted ten times or more. The chain employs TRBV7-9 and TRBJ1-2, with D perhaps matching TRBD1 (5 bases). Looked up from germline, CDR1 is SEHNR and CDR2 is FQNEAQ (reference sequence). The CDR3 loop spans 14 amino acids. V dropped 5 bases and J dropped 4 bases, with 14 bases sitting between them. The CDR3 region has the DNA TGTGCCAGCAGCCAATCGGACACCATCTATGGCTACACCTTC. Protein product: CASSQSDTIYGYTF. Variable domain in full (rest from reference TRBV7-9 and TRBJ1-2): DTGVSQNPRHKITKRGQNVTFRCDPISEHNRLYWYRQTLGQGPEFLTYFQNEAQLEKSRLLSDRFSAERPKGSFSTLEIQRTEQGDSAMYLCASSQSDTIYGYTFGSGTRLTVV.

This clonotype came up many times. The rearrangement links TRBV7-6 to TRBJ2-7, with TRBD2 matching 14 bases. CDR3 length: 16 residues. V was clipped by 7 bases and J by 0 bases; unmatched bases: 5. Germline V gene data show CDR1 as SGHVS and CDR2 as FNYEAQ. The CDR3 loop is CASTRTSGGLSYEQYF. As DNA, the CDR3 is TGTGCCAGCACCAGGACTAGCGGGGGGCTCTCCTACGAGCAGTACTTC. The complete variable domain, with remaining parts taken from reference TRBV7-6 and TRBJ2-7, reads GAGVSQSPRYKVTKRGQDVALRCDPISGHVSLYWYRQALGQGPEFLTYFNYEAQQDKSGLPNDRFSAERPEGSISTLTIQRTEQRDSAMYRCASTRTSGGLSYEQYFGPGTRLTVT.

This clonotype was picked up a small number of times. The chain links TRBV19 to TRBJ2-2, with 13 nucleotides matching TRBD2. CDR1 LNHDA and CDR2 SQIVND come from the germline V gene (reference sequence). Losses at the gene ends were 9 bases for V and 3 bases for J; bases not matched to a gene: 10. The CDR3 length is 17 residues. This CDR3 is CASHVGLAGTYTGELFF. DNA of the CDR3: TGTGCCAGCCACGTGGGACTAGCGGGAACCTACACCGGGGAGCTGTTTTTT.

This clonotype was recorded many times. J is TRBJ2-7 and V is TRBV7-9; TRBD1 aligns across 7 bases. This CDR3 is 15 amino acids long. Germline V CDR1 and CDR2: SEHNR, FQNEAQ (reference sequence). Trimming removed 5 bases from V and 3 bases from J; junction bases left unmatched: 10. CDR3 sequence (DNA): TGTGCCAGCAGCCCCCCAGGGGACAGACACTACGAGCAGTACTTC. Translation: CASSPPGDRHYEQYF.

This clonotype was recorded many times. The chain joins TRBV12-3 or TRBV12-4 to TRBJ1-3; D is uncertain. The V and J ends lost 1 base and 0 bases respectively, with 7 bases between them. This CDR3 is built from 15 residues. In DNA, the CDR3 is TGTGCCAGCAGTTTAGTGACGTACTCTGGAAACACCATATATTTT. Protein sequence: CASSLVTYSGNTIYF.

The chain carries TRBV5-6 and TRBJ2-5; the D call may be TRBD1 or TRBD2 (5 bases each). The CDR3 extends over 18 amino acids. Germline lookup yields CDR1 SGHDT and CDR2 YYEEEE. V lost 0 bases, J lost 5 bases, and 23 bases lay in between. The CDR3 sequence is CASSLGAGAVALGETQYF. CDR3 DNA sequence: TGTGCCAGCAGCTTGGGGGCCGGGGCAGTGGCCCTCGGCGAGACCCAGTACTTC.

This clonotype was found many times. The chain is built from TRBV30 and TRBJ1-5; D call uncertain. Trimming cost V 1 base and J 0 bases, with 4 bases left between them. The CDR3 contains 13 residues. Germline-derived CDR1 and CDR2 are GTSNPN and SVGIG (reference sequence). CDR3 in amino acids: CAWSEGSNQPQHF. The DNA of the CDR3 is TGTGCCTGGAGTGAAGGTAGCAATCAGCCCCAGCATTTT.

This clonotype was seen ten or more times. This chain joins TRBV7-2 and TRBJ1-4; TRBD1 matches at 8 bases. Germline lookup yields CDR1 SGHTA and CDR2 FQGNSA. V was pared by 6 bases and J by 2 bases, with 5 bases of the junction left unmatched. There are 15 residues in the CDR3. The CDR3 DNA sequence: TGTGCCAGCAGATACAGACAGGGGACTAATGAAAAACTGTTTTTT. This translates into CASRYRQGTNEKLFF.

This clonotype was counted between two and nine times. This sequence joins TRBV20-1 and TRBJ2-5; 13 nucleotides agree with TRBD2. This CDR3 is built from 15 residues. Germline V gives CDR1 DFQATT, CDR2 SNEGSKA (reference sequence). J gave up 2 bases and V 3 bases, and 3 bases lay outside the gene matches. CDR3 region: CSARGTSGEQETQYF. The CDR3 DNA is TGCAGTGCTAGGGGGACTAGCGGGGAACAAGAGACCCAGTACTTC.

In the case of this clonotype: Given the absence of the conserved phenylalanine or tryptophan at the CDR3 end, a read error is likely. This sequence joins TRBV19 and TRBJ2-1; D call uncertain. The germline V and J ends were trimmed by 3 bases and 4 bases, with 16 bases remaining between them. The CDR3 has 16 amino acids. CDR1 and CDR2 (germline): LNHDA, SQIVND (reference sequence). For the CDR3, the DNA is TGTGCCAGTAGTATCCTCGCCGGACCCTCTTACAATGAGCAGTTCTTA. It yields the protein CASSILAGPSYNEQFL.